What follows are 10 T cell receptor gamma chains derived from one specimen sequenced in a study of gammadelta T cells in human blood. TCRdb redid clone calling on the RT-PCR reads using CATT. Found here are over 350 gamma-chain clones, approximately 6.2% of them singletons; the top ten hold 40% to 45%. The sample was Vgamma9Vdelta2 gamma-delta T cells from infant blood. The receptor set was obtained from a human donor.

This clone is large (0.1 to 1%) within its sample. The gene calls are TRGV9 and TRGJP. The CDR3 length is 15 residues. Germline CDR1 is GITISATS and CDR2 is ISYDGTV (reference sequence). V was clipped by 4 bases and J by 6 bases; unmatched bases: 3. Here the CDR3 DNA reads TGTGCCTTGTGGGATTCAGAGTTGGGCAAAAAAATCAAGGTATTT. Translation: CALWDSELGKKIKVF.

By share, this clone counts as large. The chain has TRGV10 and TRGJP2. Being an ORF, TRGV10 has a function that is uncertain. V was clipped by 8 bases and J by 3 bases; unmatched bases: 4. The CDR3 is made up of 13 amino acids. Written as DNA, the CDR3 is TGTGCTGCGTGGGACCGTAGTGATTGGATCAAGACGTTT. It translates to CAAWDRSDWIKTF.

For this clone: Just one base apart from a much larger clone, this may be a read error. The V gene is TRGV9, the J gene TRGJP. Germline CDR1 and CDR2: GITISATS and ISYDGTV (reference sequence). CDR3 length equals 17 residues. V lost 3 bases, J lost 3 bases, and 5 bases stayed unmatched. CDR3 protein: CALWETPQELGKKIKVF. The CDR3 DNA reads TGTGCCTTGTGGGAGACACCGCAAGAGTTGGGCAAAAAAATCAAGGTATTT.

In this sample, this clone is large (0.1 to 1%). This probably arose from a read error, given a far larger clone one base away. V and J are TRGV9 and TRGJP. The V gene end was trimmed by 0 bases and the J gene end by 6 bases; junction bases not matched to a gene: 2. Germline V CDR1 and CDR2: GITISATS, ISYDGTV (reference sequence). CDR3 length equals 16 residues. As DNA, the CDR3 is TGTGCCTTGTGGGAGGTGCCAGAGTTGGGCAAAAAAATCAAGGTATTT. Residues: CALWEVPELGKKIKVF.

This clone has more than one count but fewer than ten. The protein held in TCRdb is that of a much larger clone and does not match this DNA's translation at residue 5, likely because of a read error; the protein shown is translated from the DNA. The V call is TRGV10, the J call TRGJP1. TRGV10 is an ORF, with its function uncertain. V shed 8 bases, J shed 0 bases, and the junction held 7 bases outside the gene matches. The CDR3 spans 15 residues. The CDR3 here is CAAWDPYTTGWFKIF. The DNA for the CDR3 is TGTGCTGCGTGGGACCCTTATACCACTGGTTGGTTCAAGATATTT.

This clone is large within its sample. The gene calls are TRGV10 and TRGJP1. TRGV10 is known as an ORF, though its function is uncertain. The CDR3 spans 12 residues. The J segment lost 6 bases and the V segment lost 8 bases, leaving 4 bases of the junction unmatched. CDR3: CAAWDPGWFKIF. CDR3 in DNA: TGTGCTGCGTGGGATCCTGGTTGGTTCAAGATATTT.

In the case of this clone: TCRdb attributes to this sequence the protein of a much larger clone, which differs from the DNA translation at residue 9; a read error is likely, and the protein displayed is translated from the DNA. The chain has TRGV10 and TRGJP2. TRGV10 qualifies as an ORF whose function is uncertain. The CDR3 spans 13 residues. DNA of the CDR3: TGTGCTGCGTGGGACCGTAGTGATTGTATCAAGACGTTT. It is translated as CAAWDRSDCIKTF.

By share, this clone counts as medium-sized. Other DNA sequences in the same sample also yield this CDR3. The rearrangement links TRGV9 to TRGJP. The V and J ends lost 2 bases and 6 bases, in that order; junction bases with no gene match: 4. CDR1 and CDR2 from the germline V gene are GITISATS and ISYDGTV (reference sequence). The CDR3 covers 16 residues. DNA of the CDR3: TGTGCCTTGTGGGAGGCTACAGAGTTGGGCAAAAAAATCAAGGTATTT. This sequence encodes CALWEATELGKKIKVF.

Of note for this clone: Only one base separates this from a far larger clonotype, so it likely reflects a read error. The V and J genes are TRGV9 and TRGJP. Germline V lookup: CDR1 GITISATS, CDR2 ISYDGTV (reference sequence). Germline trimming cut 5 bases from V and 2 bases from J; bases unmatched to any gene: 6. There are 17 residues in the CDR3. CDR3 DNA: TGTGCCTTGTGGGGGGGCCGGCAAGAGTTGGGCAAAAAAATCAAGGTATTT. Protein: CALWGGRQELGKKIKVF.

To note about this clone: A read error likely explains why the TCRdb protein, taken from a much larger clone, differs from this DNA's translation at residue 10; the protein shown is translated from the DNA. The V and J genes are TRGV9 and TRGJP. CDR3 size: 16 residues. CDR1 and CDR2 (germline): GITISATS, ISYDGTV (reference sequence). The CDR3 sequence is CALWDLRELDKKIKVF. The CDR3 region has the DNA TGTGCCTTGTGGGACCTAAGGGAGTTGGACAAAAAAATCAAGGTATTT.